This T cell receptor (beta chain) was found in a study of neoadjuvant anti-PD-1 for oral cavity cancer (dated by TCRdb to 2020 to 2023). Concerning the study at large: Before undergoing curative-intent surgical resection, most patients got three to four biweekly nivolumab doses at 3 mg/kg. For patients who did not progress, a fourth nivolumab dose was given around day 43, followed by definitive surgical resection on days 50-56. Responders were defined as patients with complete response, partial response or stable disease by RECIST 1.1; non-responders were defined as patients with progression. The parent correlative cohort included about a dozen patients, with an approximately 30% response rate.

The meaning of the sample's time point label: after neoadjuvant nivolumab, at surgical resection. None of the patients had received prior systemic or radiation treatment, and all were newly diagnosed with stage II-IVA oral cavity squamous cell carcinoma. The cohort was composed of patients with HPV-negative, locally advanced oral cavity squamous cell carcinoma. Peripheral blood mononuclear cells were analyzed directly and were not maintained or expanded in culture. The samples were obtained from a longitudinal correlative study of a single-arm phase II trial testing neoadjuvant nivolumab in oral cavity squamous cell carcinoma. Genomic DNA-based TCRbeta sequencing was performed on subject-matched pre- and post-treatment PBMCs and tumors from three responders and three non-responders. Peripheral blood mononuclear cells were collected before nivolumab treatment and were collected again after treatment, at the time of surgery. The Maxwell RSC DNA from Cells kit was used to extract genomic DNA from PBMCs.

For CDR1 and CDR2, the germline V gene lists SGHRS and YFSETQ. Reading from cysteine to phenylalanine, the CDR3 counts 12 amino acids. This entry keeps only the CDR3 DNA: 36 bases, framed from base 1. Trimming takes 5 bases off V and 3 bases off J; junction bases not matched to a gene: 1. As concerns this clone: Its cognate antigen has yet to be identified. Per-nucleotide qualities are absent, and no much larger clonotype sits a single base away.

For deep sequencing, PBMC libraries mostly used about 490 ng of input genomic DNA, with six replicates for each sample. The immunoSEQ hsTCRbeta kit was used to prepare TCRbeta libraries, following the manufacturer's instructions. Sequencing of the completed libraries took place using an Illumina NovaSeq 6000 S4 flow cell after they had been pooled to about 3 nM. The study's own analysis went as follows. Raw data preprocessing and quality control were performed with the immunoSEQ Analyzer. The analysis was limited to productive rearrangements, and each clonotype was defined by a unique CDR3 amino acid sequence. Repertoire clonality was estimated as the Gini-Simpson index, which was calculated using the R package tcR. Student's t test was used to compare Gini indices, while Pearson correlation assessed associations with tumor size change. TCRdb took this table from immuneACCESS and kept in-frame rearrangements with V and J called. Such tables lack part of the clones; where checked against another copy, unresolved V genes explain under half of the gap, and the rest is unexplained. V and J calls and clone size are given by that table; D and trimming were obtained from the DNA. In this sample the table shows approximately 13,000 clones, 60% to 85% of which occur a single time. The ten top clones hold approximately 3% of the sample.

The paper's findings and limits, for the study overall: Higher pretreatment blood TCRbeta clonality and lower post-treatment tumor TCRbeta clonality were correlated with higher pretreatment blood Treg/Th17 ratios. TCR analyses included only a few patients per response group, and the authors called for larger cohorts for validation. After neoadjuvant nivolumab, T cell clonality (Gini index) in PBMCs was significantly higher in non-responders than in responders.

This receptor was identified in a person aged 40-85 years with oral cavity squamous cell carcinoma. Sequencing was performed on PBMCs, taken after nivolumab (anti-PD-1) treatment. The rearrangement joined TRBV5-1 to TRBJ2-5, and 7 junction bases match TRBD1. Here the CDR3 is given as CASRGTEETQYF. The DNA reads TGCGCCAGCAGGGGGACAGAAGAGACCCAGTACTTC.